This T cell receptor (beta chain) derives from a study of T cell changes during pregnancy in multiple sclerosis (dated by TCRdb to about 2019). Broadly, across the study: In women with multiple sclerosis, the researchers looked at how the T cell repertoire shifted as pregnancy progressed.

The library was obtained by the immunoSEQ multiplex PCR assay. Entries here come from immuneACCESS through TCRdb and include only in-frame sequences with V and J called. Some clones fail to appear in such tables; in the studies checked, an unresolved V gene covers under half of the shortfall, and the cause of the remainder is unknown. A total of about 68,000 clones appear in this sample, 75% to 95% of them only once. The top ten clonotypes cover 2.3% of the sample. The CDR3 measures 14 amino acids from cysteine to phenylalanine. Only the CDR3 DNA stays, 42 bases, in frame from base 1. The germline V gene specifies SNHLY as CDR1 and FYNNEI as CDR2. V lost 4 bases and J lost 3 bases, and the count of bases not matched to a germline gene is 3. This clone has a handful of counts. Its antigen remains unidentified. The input lacks base qualities; no much larger clone sits a single base away.

The TCR was taken from a female donor with multiple sclerosis, enrolled in a pregnancy study. The source was peripheral blood, collected in the first trimester of pregnancy. The chain joins TRBV2 to TRBJ2-5, with 9 middle bases fitting TRBD2. The nucleotide sequence reads TGTGCCAGCAGTGTGGCTAGCGGGGAAGAGACCCAGTACTTC. This gives the protein CASSVASGEETQYF.